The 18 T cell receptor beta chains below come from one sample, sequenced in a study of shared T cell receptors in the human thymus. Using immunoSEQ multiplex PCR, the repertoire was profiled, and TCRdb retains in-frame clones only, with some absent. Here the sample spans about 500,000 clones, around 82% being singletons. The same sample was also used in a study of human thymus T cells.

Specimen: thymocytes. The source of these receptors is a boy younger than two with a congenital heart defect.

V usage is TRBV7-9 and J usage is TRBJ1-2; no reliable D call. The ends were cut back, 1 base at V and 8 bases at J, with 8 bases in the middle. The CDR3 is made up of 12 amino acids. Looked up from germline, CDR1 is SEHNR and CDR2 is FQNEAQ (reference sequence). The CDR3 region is CASSLGFRGYTF. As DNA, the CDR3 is TGTGCCAGCAGCTTAGGGTTTCGGGGCTACACCTTC. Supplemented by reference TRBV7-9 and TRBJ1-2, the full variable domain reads DTGVSQNPRHKITKRGQNVTFRCDPISEHNRLYWYRQTLGQGPEFLTYFQNEAQLEKSRLLSDRFSAERPKGSFSTLEIQRTEQGDSAMYLCASSLGFRGYTFGSGTRLTVV.

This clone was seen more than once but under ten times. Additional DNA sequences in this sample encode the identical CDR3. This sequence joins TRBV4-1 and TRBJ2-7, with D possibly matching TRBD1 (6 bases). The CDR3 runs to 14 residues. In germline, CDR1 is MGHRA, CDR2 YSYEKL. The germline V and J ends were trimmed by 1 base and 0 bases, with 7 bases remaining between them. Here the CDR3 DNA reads TGCGCCAGCAGCCAAGCGGACAGCTCCTACGAGCAGTACTTC. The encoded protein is CASSQADSSYEQYF.

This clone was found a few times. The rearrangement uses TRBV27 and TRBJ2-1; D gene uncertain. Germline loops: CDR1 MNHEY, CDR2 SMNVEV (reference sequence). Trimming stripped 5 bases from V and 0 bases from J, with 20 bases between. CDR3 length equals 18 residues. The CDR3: CASSLETTGSHSYNEQFF. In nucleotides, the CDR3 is TGTGCCAGCAGTCTAGAGACCACCGGGTCTCACTCCTACAATGAGCAGTTCTTC.

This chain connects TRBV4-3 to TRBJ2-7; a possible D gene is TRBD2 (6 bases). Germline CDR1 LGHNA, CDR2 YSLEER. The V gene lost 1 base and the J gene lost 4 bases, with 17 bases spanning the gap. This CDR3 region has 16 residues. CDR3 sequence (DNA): TGCGCCAGCAGCCAAGCCTTGACTAGTCCGGTTTACGAGCAGTACTTC. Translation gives CASSQALTSPVYEQYF.

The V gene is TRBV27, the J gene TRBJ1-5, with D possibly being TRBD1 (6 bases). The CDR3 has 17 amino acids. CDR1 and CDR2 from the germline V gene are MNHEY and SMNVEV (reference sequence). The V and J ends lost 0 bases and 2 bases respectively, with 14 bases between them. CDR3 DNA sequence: TGTGCCAGCAGTTTATCGGTGTCCAGGGGCGGCAATCAGCCCCAGCATTTT. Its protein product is CASSLSVSRGGNQPQHF.

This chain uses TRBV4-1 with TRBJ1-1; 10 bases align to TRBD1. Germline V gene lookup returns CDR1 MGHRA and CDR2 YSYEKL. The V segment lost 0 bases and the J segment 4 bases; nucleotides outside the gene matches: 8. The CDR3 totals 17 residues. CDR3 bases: TGCGCCAGCAGCCAAGATCCTTTGACAGGGGGCCTCACTGAAGCTTTCTTT. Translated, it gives CASSQDPLTGGLTEAFF.

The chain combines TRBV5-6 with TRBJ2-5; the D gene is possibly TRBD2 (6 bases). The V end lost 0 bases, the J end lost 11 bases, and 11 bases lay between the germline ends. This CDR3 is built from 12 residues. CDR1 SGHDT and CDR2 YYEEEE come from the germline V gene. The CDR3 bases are TGTGCCAGCAGCTTGGGGGGGGATGAGCAGTACTTC. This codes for CASSLGGDEQYF.

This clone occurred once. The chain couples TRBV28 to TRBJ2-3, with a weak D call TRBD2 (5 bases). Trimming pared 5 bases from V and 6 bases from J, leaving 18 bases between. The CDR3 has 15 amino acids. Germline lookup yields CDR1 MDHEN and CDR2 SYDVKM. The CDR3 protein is CASSPDLSAGDTQYF. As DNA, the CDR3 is TGTGCCAGCAGTCCTGATCTCTCGGCGGGCGATACGCAGTATTTT. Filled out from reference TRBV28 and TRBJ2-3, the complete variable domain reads DVKVTQSSRYLVKRTGEKVFLECVQDMDHENMFWYRQDPGLGLRLIYFSYDVKMKEKGDIPEGYSVSREKKERFSLILESASTNQTSMYLCASSPDLSAGDTQYFGPGTRLTVL.

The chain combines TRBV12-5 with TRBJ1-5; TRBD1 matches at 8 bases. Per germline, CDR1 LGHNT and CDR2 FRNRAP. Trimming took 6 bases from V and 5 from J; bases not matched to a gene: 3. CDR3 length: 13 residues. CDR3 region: CASGLDRDQPQHF. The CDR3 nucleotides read TGTGCTAGTGGACTGGACAGGGATCAGCCCCAGCATTTT.

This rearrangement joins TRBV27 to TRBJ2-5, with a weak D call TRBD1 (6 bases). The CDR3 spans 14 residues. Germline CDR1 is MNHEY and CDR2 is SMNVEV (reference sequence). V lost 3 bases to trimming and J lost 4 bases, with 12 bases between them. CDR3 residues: CASSLGAHPETQYF. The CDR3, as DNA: TGTGCCAGCAGTTTGGGGGCCCACCCAGAGACCCAGTACTTC.

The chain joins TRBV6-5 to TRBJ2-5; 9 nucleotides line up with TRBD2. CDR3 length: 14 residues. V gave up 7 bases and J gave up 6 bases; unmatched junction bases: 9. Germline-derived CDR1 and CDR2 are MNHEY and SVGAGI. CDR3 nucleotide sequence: TGTGCCAGCAACGCGGGAGGGAGTATAAAGACCCAGTACTTC. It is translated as CASNAGGSIKTQYF.

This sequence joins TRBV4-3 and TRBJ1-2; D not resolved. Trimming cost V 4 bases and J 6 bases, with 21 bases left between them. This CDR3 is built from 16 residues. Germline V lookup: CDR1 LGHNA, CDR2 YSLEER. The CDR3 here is CASSLIPRRPVDGYTF. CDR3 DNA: TGCGCCAGCAGCCTCATACCGAGGCGGCCCGTAGATGGCTACACCTTC.

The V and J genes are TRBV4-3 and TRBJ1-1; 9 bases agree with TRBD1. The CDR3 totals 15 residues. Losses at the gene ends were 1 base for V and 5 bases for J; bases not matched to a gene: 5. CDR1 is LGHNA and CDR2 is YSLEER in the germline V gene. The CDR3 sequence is CASSQVRTGETEAFF. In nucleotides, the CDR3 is TGCGCCAGCAGCCAAGTCCGGACAGGGGAGACTGAAGCTTTCTTT.

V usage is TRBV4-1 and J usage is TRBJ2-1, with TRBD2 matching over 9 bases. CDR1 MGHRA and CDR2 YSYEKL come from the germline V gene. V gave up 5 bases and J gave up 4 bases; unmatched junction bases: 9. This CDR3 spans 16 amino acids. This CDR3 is CASSTPVAGGYNEQFF. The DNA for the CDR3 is TGCGCCAGCAGCACCCCCGTGGCGGGAGGGTACAATGAGCAGTTCTTC.

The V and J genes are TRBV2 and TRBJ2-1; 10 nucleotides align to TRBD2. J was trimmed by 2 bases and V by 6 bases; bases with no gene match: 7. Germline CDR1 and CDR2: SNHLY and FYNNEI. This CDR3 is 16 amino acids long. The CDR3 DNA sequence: TGTGCCAGCAGACCCACGAGCGGGAGGGCCTACAATGAGCAGTTCTTC. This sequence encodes CASRPTSGRAYNEQFF.

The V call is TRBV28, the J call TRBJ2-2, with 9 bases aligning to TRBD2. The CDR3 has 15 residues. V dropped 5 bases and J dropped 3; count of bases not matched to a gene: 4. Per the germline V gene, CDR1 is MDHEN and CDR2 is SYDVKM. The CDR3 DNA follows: TGTGCCAGCAGTCTAGCGGGAACAGACACCGGGGAGCTGTTTTTT. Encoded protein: CASSLAGTDTGELFF.

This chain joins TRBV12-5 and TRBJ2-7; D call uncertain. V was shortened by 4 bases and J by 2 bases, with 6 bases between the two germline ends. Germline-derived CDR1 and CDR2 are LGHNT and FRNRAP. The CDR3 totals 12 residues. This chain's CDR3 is CASGWHPYEQYF. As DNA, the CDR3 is TGTGCTAGTGGTTGGCATCCCTACGAGCAGTACTTC.

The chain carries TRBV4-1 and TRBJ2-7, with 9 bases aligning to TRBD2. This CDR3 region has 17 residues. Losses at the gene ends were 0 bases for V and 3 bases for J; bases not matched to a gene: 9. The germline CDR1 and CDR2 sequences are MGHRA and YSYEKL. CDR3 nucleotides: TGCGCCAGCAGCCAAGAAGACCCCAGCGGGAGGCTCTACGAGCAGTACTTC. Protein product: CASSQEDPSGRLYEQYF.